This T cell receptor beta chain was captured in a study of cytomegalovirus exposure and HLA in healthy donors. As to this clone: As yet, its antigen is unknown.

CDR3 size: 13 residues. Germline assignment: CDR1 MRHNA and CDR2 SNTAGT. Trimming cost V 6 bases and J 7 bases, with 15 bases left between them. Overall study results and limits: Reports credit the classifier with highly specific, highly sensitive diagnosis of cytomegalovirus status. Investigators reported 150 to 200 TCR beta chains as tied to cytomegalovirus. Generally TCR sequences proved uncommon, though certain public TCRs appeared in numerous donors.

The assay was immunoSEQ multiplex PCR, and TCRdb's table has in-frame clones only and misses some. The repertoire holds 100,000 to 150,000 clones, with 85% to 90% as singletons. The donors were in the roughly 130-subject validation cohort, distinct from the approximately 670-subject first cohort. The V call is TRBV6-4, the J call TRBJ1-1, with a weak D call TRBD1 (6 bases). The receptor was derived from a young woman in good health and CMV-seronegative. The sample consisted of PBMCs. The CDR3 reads CASRIGQFLEAFF. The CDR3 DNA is TGTGCCAGCAGAATCGGACAGTTCCTTGAAGCTTTCTTT.